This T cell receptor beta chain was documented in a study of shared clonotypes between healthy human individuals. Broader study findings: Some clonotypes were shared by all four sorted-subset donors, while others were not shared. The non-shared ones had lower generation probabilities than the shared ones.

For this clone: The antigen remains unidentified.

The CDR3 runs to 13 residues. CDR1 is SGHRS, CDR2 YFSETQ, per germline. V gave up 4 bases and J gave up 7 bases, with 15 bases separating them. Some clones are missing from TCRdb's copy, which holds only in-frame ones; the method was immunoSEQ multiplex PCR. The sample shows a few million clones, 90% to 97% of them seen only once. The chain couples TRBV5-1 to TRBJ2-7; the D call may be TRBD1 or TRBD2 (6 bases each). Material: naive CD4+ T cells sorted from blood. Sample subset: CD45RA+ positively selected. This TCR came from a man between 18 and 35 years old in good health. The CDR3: CASSPPGAGEQYF. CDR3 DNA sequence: TGCGCCAGCAGCCCCCCAGGGGCGGGGGAGCAGTACTTC.